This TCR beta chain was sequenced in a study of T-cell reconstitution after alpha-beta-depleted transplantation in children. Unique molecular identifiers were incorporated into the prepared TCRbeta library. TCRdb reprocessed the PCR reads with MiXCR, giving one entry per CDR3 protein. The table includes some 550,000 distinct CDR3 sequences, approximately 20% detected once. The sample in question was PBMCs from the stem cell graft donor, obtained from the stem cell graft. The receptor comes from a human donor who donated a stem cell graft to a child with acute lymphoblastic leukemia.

CDR3 coding DNA: TGTGCCAGCAGCTTGGACAGGGCTTCCTATGGCTACACCTTC. It encodes CASSLDRASYGYTF. This sequence joins TRBV5-4 and TRBJ1-2, with D maybe TRBD1 (6 bases). The CDR3 length is 14 residues. The ends were cut back, 0 bases at V and 4 bases at J, with 10 bases in the middle. Germline V gives CDR1 SGHNT, CDR2 YYREEE (reference sequence).